Below are 26 T cell receptor beta chains sequenced from a single sample in a study of blood T cell repertoires in COVID-19. TCRdb keeps only in-frame clones here, not all; method: immunoSEQ multiplex PCR. The sample includes 250,000 to 300,000 clones, around 78% seen only once; the top ten take about 4.9%. The sequencing input was peripheral blood. These receptors all stem from a man aged 60-69 years who had recovered from COVID-19.

V and J are TRBV2 and TRBJ1-1; TRBD1 matches at 7 bases. CDR3 size: 13 residues. The V gene's germline CDR1 is SNHLY and CDR2 FYNNEI. J lost 10 bases, V lost 6 bases, and 11 bases had no gene match. CDR3 region: CASSGGQTSGAFF. CDR3 bases: TGTGCCAGCAGCGGGGGACAGACGAGCGGAGCTTTCTTT.

The J gene is TRBJ2-7, the V gene TRBV5-1; TRBD2 matches 8 bases. V shed 1 base and J 4 bases; nucleotides not matched to a gene: 13. Per the germline V gene, CDR1 is SGHRS and CDR2 is YFSETQ. The CDR3 has 17 amino acids. The CDR3 spells CASSLQPWTSPSYEQYF. The CDR3 DNA sequence: TGCGCCAGCAGCTTGCAACCCTGGACTAGCCCATCGTACGAGCAGTACTTC.

The V and J genes are TRBV20-1 and TRBJ2-3; a possible D gene is TRBD1 (5 bases). This CDR3 contains 13 residues. From germline, CDR1 is DFQATT and CDR2 SNEGSKA (reference sequence). The germline V and J ends were trimmed by 5 bases and 0 bases, with 9 bases remaining between them. This CDR3 is CSAGGASTDTQYF. CDR3 nucleotides: TGCAGTGCTGGTGGGGCTAGCACAGATACGCAGTATTTT.

The gene calls are TRBV5-3 and TRBJ1-1; D is possibly TRBD1 (5 bases). TRBV5-3 is an ORF; its function is uncertain. Between the trimmed V and J ends, which lost 4 bases and 1 base, there was a span of 11 bases. CDR3 length equals 14 residues. CDR3 sequence (DNA): TGTGCCAGAAGCGCAGGGTGTGAGAACACTGAAGCTTTCTTT. It translates to CARSAGCENTEAFF.

This chain links TRBV2 with TRBJ2-5; 7 bases map to TRBD1. The CDR3 totals 14 residues. With 6 bases clipped from V and 0 bases from J, the junction kept 4 bases outside the gene matches. Germline V gene sequence: CDR1 SNHLY, CDR2 FYNNEI. CDR3 residues: CASRPDRDQETQYF. The DNA of the CDR3 is TGTGCCAGCAGACCAGACAGGGACCAAGAGACCCAGTACTTC.

The chain recombines TRBV15 with TRBJ2-2; 12 bases fit TRBD1. CDR3 length equals 16 residues. The V and J ends lost 4 bases and 5 bases, in that order; junction bases with no gene match: 5. Germline CDR1 and CDR2: LNHNV and YYDKDF (reference sequence). The chain's CDR3 is CATSKGQGAWTGELFF. DNA for the CDR3: TGTGCCACCAGCAAGGGACAGGGGGCATGGACCGGGGAGCTGTTTTTT.

This clone was seen a single time. The V and J genes are TRBV7-3 and TRBJ2-1; D possibly corresponds to TRBD1 (7 bases). CDR1 SGHTA and CDR2 FQGTGA come from the germline V gene. V lost 3 bases and J 9 bases, leaving 9 bases between the germline ends. CDR3 size: 12 residues. CDR3 protein: CASSFQGGEQFF. The CDR3 DNA is TGTGCCAGCAGCTTCCAGGGGGGTGAGCAGTTCTTC.

This clone was found once. The chain couples TRBV7-8 to TRBJ2-1; unclear D gene. Trimming left V 5 bases short and J 7 bases short, with 15 bases between. This CDR3 has 14 amino acids. Germline assignment: CDR1 SGHVS and CDR2 FQNEAQ. Here the CDR3 DNA reads TGTGCCAGCAGCAACAGACGGTTCCTGAATGAGCAGTTCTTC. This translates into CASSNRRFLNEQFF. The full variable domain, its missing parts supplied by reference TRBV7-8 and TRBJ2-1, is GAGVSQSPRYKVAKRGQDVALRCDPISGHVSLFWYQQALGQGPEFLTYFQNEAQLDKSGLPSDRFFAERPEGSVSTLKIQRTQQEDSAVYLCASSNRRFLNEQFFGPGTRLTVL.

The chain combines TRBV10-2 with TRBJ1-5, with D possibly TRBD1 on 6 matching bases. Germline V lookup: CDR1 WSHSY, CDR2 SAAADI. The CDR3 contains 14 residues. Trimming cost V 5 bases and J 6 bases, with 14 bases left between them. The CDR3 nucleotides are TGCGCCAGCAGTATTGGGGGGGGCGCTCAGCCCCAGCATTTT. This gives the protein CASSIGGGAQPQHF.

This sequence joins TRBV13 and TRBJ2-2; 8 nucleotides agree with TRBD2. J gave up 8 bases and V 0 bases, and 5 bases lay outside the gene matches. CDR3 length: 15 amino acids. Per germline, CDR1 PRHDT and CDR2 FYEKMQ (reference sequence). The CDR3 DNA follows: TGTGCCAGCAGCTTAGGTTTTAGCGGGACTGGGGAGCTGTTTTTT. It translates to CASSLGFSGTGELFF. The whole variable domain, filled in from reference TRBV13 and TRBJ2-2, reads AAGVIQSPRHLIKEKRETATLKCYPIPRHDTVYWYQQGPGQDPQFLISFYEKMQSDKGSIPDRFSAQQFSDYHSELNMSSLELGDSALYFCASSLGFSGTGELFFGEGSRLTVL.

The chain combines TRBV7-2 with TRBJ2-5, with TRBD2 as a possible D gene (7 bases). Deletions cut 3 bases from V and 4 bases from J, with 12 bases between. From germline, CDR1 is SGHTA and CDR2 FQGNSA. The CDR3 totals 14 residues. CDR3 DNA: TGTGCCAGCAGCTTCGGGGGGCCGGGAGAGACCCAGTACTTC. Its protein is CASSFGGPGETQYF.

This clone was detected a few times. The CDR3, as DNA: TGCGCCAGCAGCAGCTCTAACTATGGCTACACCTTC. As protein: CASSSSNYGYTF. This chain joins TRBV5-1 and TRBJ1-2; D not resolved. The germline CDR1 and CDR2 sequences are SGHRS and YFSETQ. V was shortened by 4 bases and J by 0 bases, with 4 bases between the two germline ends. The CDR3 contains 12 residues. Combining the CDR3 with reference TRBV5-1 and TRBJ1-2 gives the whole variable domain KAGVTQTPRYLIKTRGQQVTLSCSPISGHRSVSWYQQTPGQGLQFLFEYFSETQRNKGNFPGRFSGRQFSNSRSEMNVSTLELGDSALYLCASSSSNYGYTFGSGTRLTVV.

This sequence joins TRBV19 and TRBJ2-4; 9 bases agree with TRBD1. Trimming cost V 4 bases and J 0 bases; bases outside gene matches: 4. The CDR3 has 16 amino acids. The V gene's germline CDR1 is LNHDA and CDR2 SQIVND (reference sequence). The CDR3 DNA follows: TGTGCCAGTAGTAATGGACAGGGGCTAGCCAAAAACATTCAGTACTTC. This sequence encodes CASSNGQGLAKNIQYF.

This sequence joins TRBV19 and TRBJ1-3; a weak D match, TRBD1 (5 bases). The length of the CDR3 is 14 residues. Germline CDR1 LNHDA, CDR2 SQIVND (reference sequence). V lost 9 bases, J lost 0 bases, and 12 bases lay in between. The CDR3 is CASLQVDSGNTIYF. CDR3 DNA: TGTGCCAGCTTACAGGTGGACTCTGGAAACACCATATATTTT. Full variable domain (missing parts from reference TRBV19 and TRBJ1-3): DGGITQSPKYLFRKEGQNVTLSCEQNLNHDAMYWYRQDPGQGLRLIYYSQIVNDFQKGDIAEGYSVSREKKESFPLTVTSAQKNPTAFYLCASLQVDSGNTIYFGEGSWLTVV.

CDR3 sequence reads: CASSRPGGSPGANVLTF. The CDR3 nucleotides are TGCGCCAGCAGCAGGCCGGGGGGATCCCCTGGGGCCAACGTCCTGACTTTC. The chain links TRBV5-1 to TRBJ2-6; 7 nucleotides match TRBD2. From germline, CDR1 is SGHRS and CDR2 YFSETQ. J was trimmed by 2 bases and V by 4 bases; bases with no gene match: 9. CDR3 length equals 17 residues.

The J gene is TRBJ1-6, the V gene TRBV27; 8 nucleotides agree with TRBD1. J gave up 0 bases and V 4 bases, and 5 bases lay outside the gene matches. Germline V lookup: CDR1 MNHEY, CDR2 SMNVEV (reference sequence). The CDR3 totals 17 residues. The CDR3 DNA is TGTGCCAGCAGTTACCGACAGGGGAGCTCCTATAATTCACCCCTCCACTTT. It is translated as CASSYRQGSSYNSPLHF.

The V call is TRBV24-1, the J call TRBJ1-6; tentative D call: TRBD1 (5 bases). CDR1 is KGHDR and CDR2 is SFDVKD in the germline V gene. V lost 3 bases and J 7 bases, leaving 9 bases between the germline ends. The CDR3 is 14 amino acids. CDR3 sequence: CATSDQGLNSPLHF. In DNA form, the CDR3 reads TGTGCCACCAGTGATCAGGGCTTGAATTCACCCCTCCACTTT.

The chain links TRBV28 to TRBJ1-1; the match to TRBD1 covers 7 bases. The V and J ends lost 5 bases and 4 bases, in that order; junction bases with no gene match: 7. This CDR3 comprises 14 residues. The germline CDR1 and CDR2 sequences are MDHEN and SYDVKM. Written as DNA, the CDR3 is TGTGCCAGCAGTCTCCACAGGGGAACCACTGAAGCTTTCTTT. Protein sequence: CASSLHRGTTEAFF.

The V gene is TRBV5-4, the J gene TRBJ2-2; D is perhaps TRBD2 (6 bases). The CDR3 contains 17 residues. Trimming removed 0 bases at V and 2 bases at J, with 14 bases between. Germline CDR1 is SGHNT and CDR2 is YYREEE (reference sequence). The CDR3 bases are TGTGCCAGCAGCTTGGGGGCCGGGACTCAAAACACCGGGGAGCTGTTTTTT. Protein sequence: CASSLGAGTQNTGELFF.

The gene calls are TRBV5-1 and TRBJ2-7; 9 nucleotides agree with TRBD2. V lost 0 bases to trimming and J lost 6 bases; unmatched junction nucleotides: 7. This CDR3 contains 15 residues. CDR1 and CDR2 from the germline V gene are SGHRS and YFSETQ. The CDR3 nucleotides read TGCGCCAGCAGCTTGGCGTCTAGCGGGATGCGCGAGCAGTACTTC. It translates to CASSLASSGMREQYF.

This rearrangement joins TRBV11-2 to TRBJ2-5, with TRBD1 as a possible D gene (6 bases). CDR1 is SGHAT, CDR2 FQNNGV, per germline. Trimming stripped 2 bases from V and 7 bases from J, with 17 bases between. The CDR3 has 15 residues. Written as DNA, the CDR3 is TGTGCCAGCAGCTTACACTCAGGGGCGCAGGGGACCCAGTACTTC. Encoded protein: CASSLHSGAQGTQYF.

This clone was seen a single time. The chain uses TRBV10-3 and TRBJ2-5, with 9 nucleotides matching TRBD1. CDR3 size: 14 residues. V gave up 2 bases and J gave up 5 bases; unmatched junction bases: 3. Germline V CDR1 and CDR2: ENHRY, SYGVKD. Here the CDR3 reads CAISEGQGTETQYF. In nucleotides, the CDR3 is TGTGCCATCAGTGAGGGACAGGGGACGGAGACCCAGTACTTC.

The chain is built from TRBV6-6 and TRBJ1-1, with D unclear. In germline, CDR1 is MNHNY, CDR2 SVGAGI (reference sequence). V lost 6 bases and J lost 4, with 12 bases in between. CDR3 length equals 13 residues. In DNA form, the CDR3 reads TGTGCCAGCAGACTGACTAGGTTCACTGAAGCTTTCTTT. Amino acids: CASRLTRFTEAFF.

V is TRBV4-2 and J is TRBJ2-2, with a tentative D call TRBD2 (6 bases). The CDR3 is 15 residues long. The germline V and J ends were trimmed by 0 bases and 1 base, with 6 bases remaining between them. Germline CDR1 LGHNA, CDR2 YNFKEQ. CDR3 loop: CASSQEGGNTGELFF. CDR3 bases: TGTGCCAGCAGCCAAGAGGGGGGGAACACCGGGGAGCTGTTTTTT.

This chain uses TRBV24-1 with TRBJ2-3; 9 bases fit TRBD1. The V segment lost 5 bases and the J segment 5 bases; nucleotides outside the gene matches: 4. Per germline, CDR1 KGHDR and CDR2 SFDVKD. The CDR3 spans 14 residues. For the CDR3, the DNA is TGTGCCACCAGTGGAACAGGGGGCAAAGATACGCAGTATTTT. It yields the protein CATSGTGGKDTQYF.

The chain combines TRBV20-1 with TRBJ2-5, with TRBD2 identical over 8 bases. The ends lost 8 bases at V and 5 bases at J; junction bases unmatched: 4. The CDR3 spans 11 residues. Germline CDR1 reads DFQATT; CDR2 reads SNEGSKA (reference sequence). CDR3 region: CSSEREETQYF. CDR3 nucleotides: TGCAGTTCTGAGCGGGAGGAGACCCAGTACTTC.